The rows below give T cell receptor beta chains drawn from one sample of a study of blood T cell repertoires in COVID-19. Measured with immunoSEQ multiplex PCR; TCRdb has only the in-frame clones, and not every one. The table shows 150,000 to 200,000 clones, with 88% occurring only once. Sequences were obtained from peripheral blood. These receptors all stem from a human donor in a cohort sampled during active COVID-19. CDR3s include the opening cysteine and the closing phenylalanine or tryptophan. D genes are given only for firm matches. Not every row has a clone size; where given, it reads once, few, many or a size class.

CDR3nt: TGTGCCAGCTCCTTAGACAGGGGACAGCCCCAGCATTTT; CDR3aa: CASSLDRGQPQHF; abundance: -; d_gene: TRBD1; j_gene: TRBJ1-5; len: 13; v_gene: TRBV18
CDR3nt: TGCGCCAGCAGCTTTGGAGGGTTCGACGAGCAGTACTTC; CDR3aa: CASSFGGFDEQYF; abundance: -; d_gene: -; j_gene: TRBJ2-7; len: 13; v_gene: TRBV5-1
CDR3nt: TGTGCCAGTAGTCCCGGACAGTACTCCTACAATGAGCAGTTCTTC; CDR3aa: CASSPGQYSYNEQFF; abundance: -; d_gene: -; j_gene: TRBJ2-1; len: 15; v_gene: TRBV19
CDR3nt: TGTGCCATCGGGGCAGGGCTGTTCGATACGCAGTATTTT; CDR3aa: CAIGAGLFDTQYF; abundance: -; d_gene: -; j_gene: TRBJ2-3; len: 13; v_gene: TRBV10-3
CDR3nt: TGTGCCAGCAGCCAGGGCGGCTCTGGAAACACCATATATTTT; CDR3aa: CASSQGGSGNTIYF; abundance: -; d_gene: -; j_gene: TRBJ1-3; len: 14; v_gene: TRBV5-4
CDR3nt: TGCGCCAGCAGCTTACAGCAAACTGGGGCCAACGTCCTGACTTTC; CDR3aa: CASSLQQTGANVLTF; abundance: -; d_gene: -; j_gene: TRBJ2-6; len: 15; v_gene: TRBV5-1
CDR3nt: TGTGCCAGCTCACCGGGACAGGCCACCGGGGAGCTGTTTTTT; CDR3aa: CASSPGQATGELFF; abundance: -; d_gene: TRBD1; j_gene: TRBJ2-2; len: 14; v_gene: TRBV18
CDR3nt: TGTGCCAGCAGCTTGGGCAGGGTAAACTACGAGCAGTACTTC; CDR3aa: CASSLGRVNYEQYF; abundance: -; d_gene: -; j_gene: TRBJ2-7; len: 14; v_gene: TRBV5-8
CDR3nt: TGTGCTTGGGCCCCGGGAGGGTCAAGGGAGACCCAGTACTTC; CDR3aa: CAWAPGGSRETQYF; abundance: -; d_gene: TRBD2; j_gene: TRBJ2-5; len: 14; v_gene: TRBV30
CDR3nt: TGTGCCAGCAGTTTATCAGGACTAGCGGAGTACGAGCAGTACTTC; CDR3aa: CASSLSGLAEYEQYF; abundance: -; d_gene: TRBD2; j_gene: TRBJ2-7; len: 15; v_gene: TRBV27
CDR3nt: TGCGCCAGCAGCGATAAGCGCCCGAGGGACAGGTACAATCAGCCCCAGCATTTT; CDR3aa: CASSDKRPRDRYNQPQHF; abundance: -; d_gene: TRBD1; j_gene: TRBJ1-5; len: 18; v_gene: TRBV4-3
CDR3nt: TGTGCCAGCAGCACCAGACCACCGGACAGGGGGCCCTATAGCAATCAGCCCCAGCATTTT; CDR3aa: CASSTRPPDRGPYSNQPQHF; abundance: few; d_gene: TRBD1; j_gene: TRBJ1-5; len: 20; v_gene: TRBV7-6
CDR3nt: TGCGCCAGCAGCTTCCCAGGGGGAGAGACCCAGTACTTC; CDR3aa: CASSFPGGETQYF; abundance: -; d_gene: TRBD1; j_gene: TRBJ2-5; len: 13; v_gene: TRBV5-1
CDR3nt: TGTGCCAGCAGTGACAGAGACAGCACAGCTAACTATGGCTACACCTTC; CDR3aa: CASSDRDSTANYGYTF; abundance: -; d_gene: -; j_gene: TRBJ1-2; len: 16; v_gene: TRBV25-1
CDR3nt: TGTGCCTGGAGTCGGACAGCGAACACCGGGGAGCTGTTTTTT; CDR3aa: CAWSRTANTGELFF; abundance: -; d_gene: -; j_gene: TRBJ2-2; len: 14; v_gene: TRBV30
CDR3nt: TGTGCCAGCAGCTTAGCGGTTTATAGCGGGAGTGGCAATGAGCAGTTCTTC; CDR3aa: CASSLAVYSGSGNEQFF; abundance: -; d_gene: TRBD2; j_gene: TRBJ2-1; len: 17; v_gene: TRBV11-1
CDR3nt: TGTGCCATCAGTGAGGACAGGGGCGGCTACGAGCAGTACTTC; CDR3aa: CAISEDRGGYEQYF; abundance: -; d_gene: TRBD1; j_gene: TRBJ2-7; len: 14; v_gene: TRBV10-3
CDR3nt: TGTGCCAGCAGCCTTGGACAACTCGAGCTGTTTTTT; CDR3aa: CASSLGQLELFF; abundance: -; d_gene: -; j_gene: TRBJ2-2; len: 12; v_gene: TRBV2
CDR3nt: TGCGCCAGCAGCTTGGGTTATAACACCGGGGAGCTGTTTTTT; CDR3aa: CASSLGYNTGELFF; abundance: -; d_gene: -; j_gene: TRBJ2-2; len: 14; v_gene: TRBV5-1
CDR3nt: TGTGCCATCAGTGGGACACAGCCAAACTATGGCTACACCTTC; CDR3aa: CAISGTQPNYGYTF; abundance: -; d_gene: -; j_gene: TRBJ1-2; len: 14; v_gene: TRBV10-3
CDR3nt: TGCGCCAGCAGCGGGGAGGGGACAGGGCCTCGAGATACGCAGTATTTT; CDR3aa: CASSGEGTGPRDTQYF; abundance: -; d_gene: TRBD1; j_gene: TRBJ2-3; len: 16; v_gene: TRBV5-1
CDR3nt: TGTGCCTGGAGGACGGGTAGCGGGTTTAATGAGCAGTTCTTC; CDR3aa: CAWRTGSGFNEQFF; abundance: -; d_gene: TRBD2; j_gene: TRBJ2-1; len: 14; v_gene: TRBV30
CDR3nt: TGTGCCAGCTCACCCCTGGCGGTAGCGGCGAAAGAGACCCAGTACTTC; CDR3aa: CASSPLAVAAKETQYF; abundance: once; d_gene: -; j_gene: TRBJ2-5; len: 16; v_gene: TRBV18
CDR3nt: TGCGCCAGCAGCTCGAAAGGACAGGACTATGGCTACACCTTC; CDR3aa: CASSSKGQDYGYTF; abundance: -; d_gene: TRBD1; j_gene: TRBJ1-2; len: 14; v_gene: TRBV5-1
CDR3nt: TGTGCCAGCAGCTTTCGGCAGGGTGGCAATGAGCAGTTCTTC; CDR3aa: CASSFRQGGNEQFF; abundance: -; d_gene: -; j_gene: TRBJ2-1; len: 14; v_gene: TRBV7-2
CDR3nt: TGTGCCACCAGTGATTTTCGGGGGAGACTTGCCTTC; CDR3aa: CATSDFRGRLAF; abundance: -; d_gene: -; j_gene: TRBJ1-2; len: 12; v_gene: TRBV24-1
CDR3nt: TGTGCCAGCAGTCTAGGCAGGGGTCCAGAGACCCAGTACTTC; CDR3aa: CASSLGRGPETQYF; abundance: -; d_gene: -; j_gene: TRBJ2-5; len: 14; v_gene: TRBV6-5
CDR3nt: TGTGCCAGCAGCCAAGTTGGGACTCAAGAGACCCAGTACTTC; CDR3aa: CASSQVGTQETQYF; abundance: -; d_gene: -; j_gene: TRBJ2-5; len: 14; v_gene: TRBV4-2
CDR3nt: TGTGCCTGGAGTGCGGGACTAGCGGGAGAGACCCAGTACTTC; CDR3aa: CAWSAGLAGETQYF; abundance: -; d_gene: TRBD2; j_gene: TRBJ2-5; len: 14; v_gene: TRBV30
CDR3nt: TGTGCCAGCAGCGAACTAGCGGGGGGGATCACAGATACGCAGTATTTT; CDR3aa: CASSELAGGITDTQYF; abundance: many; d_gene: TRBD2; j_gene: TRBJ2-3; len: 16; v_gene: TRBV7-6
CDR3nt: TGCAGTGCTAGTACTAGAAAAGGGACAGGGGGCCAAGAGACCCAGTACTTC; CDR3aa: CSASTRKGTGGQETQYF; abundance: -; d_gene: TRBD1; j_gene: TRBJ2-5; len: 17; v_gene: TRBV20-1
CDR3nt: TGTGCCAGCAGCTTAAGGGTCGGCGGGGGGGCCACGGAGACCCAGTACTTC; CDR3aa: CASSLRVGGGATETQYF; abundance: -; d_gene: TRBD2; j_gene: TRBJ2-5; len: 17; v_gene: TRBV11-2
CDR3nt: TGTGCCAGCAGGACAGGGGGTTATGGCTACACCTTC; CDR3aa: CASRTGGYGYTF; abundance: -; d_gene: TRBD1; j_gene: TRBJ1-2; len: 12; v_gene: TRBV12-3/TRBV12-4
CDR3nt: TGCGCCAGCAGCCCCGGGACTAGCGGGGCCCTCTCCTACAATGAGCAGTTCTTC; CDR3aa: CASSPGTSGALSYNEQFF; abundance: -; d_gene: TRBD2; j_gene: TRBJ2-1; len: 18; v_gene: TRBV5-1
CDR3nt: TGTGCCATCAGTGAGGACAGTAATTCACCCCTCCACTTT; CDR3aa: CAISEDSNSPLHF; abundance: -; d_gene: -; j_gene: TRBJ1-6; len: 13; v_gene: TRBV10-3
CDR3nt: TGTGCCAGCAGCTTAGACGTCAGGGGGTACACTGAAGCTTTCTTT; CDR3aa: CASSLDVRGYTEAFF; abundance: -; d_gene: TRBD1; j_gene: TRBJ1-1; len: 15; v_gene: TRBV11-2
CDR3nt: TGTGCCAGCTTCGAAGACAGGGCGGACGAGCAGTACTTC; CDR3aa: CASFEDRADEQYF; abundance: -; d_gene: TRBD1; j_gene: TRBJ2-7; len: 13; v_gene: TRBV18
CDR3nt: TGTGCCAGCAGCATGGCGGTTGGAGCGGGAGAAGAGACCCAGTACTTC; CDR3aa: CASSMAVGAGEETQYF; abundance: -; d_gene: TRBD2; j_gene: TRBJ2-5; len: 16; v_gene: TRBV27
CDR3nt: TGTGCCAGCGGGGACAGGGCACGAGTCGGCTACACCTTC; CDR3aa: CASGDRARVGYTF; abundance: -; d_gene: TRBD1; j_gene: TRBJ1-2; len: 13; v_gene: TRBV6-5
CDR3nt: TGCGCCAGCAGCTTGGGGACAGGGGTCTACAATGAGCAGTTCTTC; CDR3aa: CASSLGTGVYNEQFF; abundance: -; d_gene: TRBD1; j_gene: TRBJ2-1; len: 15; v_gene: TRBV5-1
CDR3nt: TGTGCCAGCACTCGGCAGGGAGGGGAAACTGAAGCTTTCTTT; CDR3aa: CASTRQGGETEAFF; abundance: -; d_gene: -; j_gene: TRBJ1-1; len: 14; v_gene: TRBV2
CDR3nt: TGCGCCAGCAGTTCCGGATCGGGACAGGGGTCACCCCTCCACTTT; CDR3aa: CASSSGSGQGSPLHF; abundance: -; d_gene: TRBD1; j_gene: TRBJ1-6; len: 15; v_gene: TRBV5-1
CDR3nt: TGCAGCGTTGGGCGAGGGACAGGAGCCTACAATGAGCAGTTCTTC; CDR3aa: CSVGRGTGAYNEQFF; abundance: -; d_gene: TRBD1; j_gene: TRBJ2-1; len: 15; v_gene: TRBV29-1
CDR3nt: TGCAGCGTTGAAGACAGGGGTCCCTACGAGCAGTACTTC; CDR3aa: CSVEDRGPYEQYF; abundance: -; d_gene: -; j_gene: TRBJ2-7; len: 13; v_gene: TRBV29-1
CDR3nt: TGTGCCGGGGGACAGGGAAACACTGAAGCTTTCTTT; CDR3aa: CAGGQGNTEAFF; abundance: few; d_gene: TRBD1; j_gene: TRBJ1-1; len: 12; v_gene: TRBV30